The 3 T cell receptor beta chains given below trace back to one sample, sequenced in a study of T cells after posttransplantation cyclophosphamide. Profiling relied on immunoSEQ multiplex PCR, and the TCRdb table lists in-frame clones only, not all of them. This sample includes about 30,000 clones with no singletons; its ten biggest clones take up 2.5% to 3.5%. Sequencing was carried out using PBMCs. The receptors come from a woman aged 60-75 years in good health, CMV-negative, and a related stem cell transplant donor.

This clone was counted many times. The chain uses TRBV7-9 and TRBJ1-3; D is unresolved. V lost 5 bases and J 0 bases, leaving 20 bases between the germline ends. The CDR3 covers 18 residues. Per the germline V gene, CDR1 is SEHNR and CDR2 is FQNEAQ (reference sequence). CDR3 in amino acids: CASSPPLKPVVSGNTIYF. CDR3 nucleotide sequence: TGTGCCAGCAGCCCTCCACTAAAGCCGGTCGTCTCTGGAAACACCATATATTTT.

The chain has TRBV6-5 and TRBJ1-2, with 9 bases identical to TRBD1. The ends lost 2 bases at V and 2 bases at J; junction bases unmatched: 3. Germline CDR1 is MNHEY and CDR2 is SVGAGI. There are 15 residues in the CDR3. The CDR3 region is CASSYAGTGNYGYTF. In DNA, the CDR3 is TGTGCCAGCAGTTACGCCGGGACAGGGAACTATGGCTACACCTTC.

This chain links TRBV15 with TRBJ2-1; 12 nucleotides line up with TRBD2. V shed 4 bases, J shed 3 bases, and the junction held 13 bases outside the gene matches. Germline V gene sequence: CDR1 LNHNV, CDR2 YYDKDF (reference sequence). The CDR3 is 19 residues long. CDR3 protein: CATSKGTSGLLTSYNEQFF. DNA for the CDR3: TGTGCCACCAGCAAAGGGACTAGCGGGTTACTAACGAGCTACAATGAGCAGTTCTTC.